The 5 T cell receptor beta chains reported below all come from one sample, sequenced in a study of CD8+ T cells in alopecia areata. It was cDNA, reverse transcribed from extracted RNA, that served as the sequencing template. The assay was immunoSEQ multiplex PCR, and TCRdb's table has in-frame clones only and misses some. The profile covers about 130,000 clones, with about 50% appearing a single time and around 20% taken by the ten largest. This material consisted of CD8+ T cells sorted from blood, taken at week 0. Every receptor here comes from a human donor with alopecia areata.

This clone was detected a few times. V gene TRBV30 combines with J gene TRBJ2-7; tentatively, D is TRBD2 (6 bases). Per germline, CDR1 GTSNPN and CDR2 SVGIG (reference sequence). The CDR3 length is 15 residues. Trimming removed 1 base from V and 3 bases from J, with 16 bases in between. CDR3: CAWSGGAEGVYEQYF. CDR3 DNA sequence: TGTGCCTGGAGTGGTGGAGCGGAGGGAGTCTACGAGCAGTACTTC.

This sequence joins TRBV2 and TRBJ2-7; D remains ambiguous. Per germline, CDR1 SNHLY and CDR2 FYNNEI. This CDR3 contains 11 residues. The V end lost 5 bases, the J end lost 6 bases, and 8 bases lay between the germline ends. In nucleotides, the CDR3 is TGTGCCAGCAGTAGTTGGTTCGAGCAGTACTTC. Protein product: CASSSWFEQYF.

In this sample, this clone turned up a few times. The rearrangement joins TRBV5-6 to TRBJ2-7, with 9 bases matching TRBD1. V dropped 0 bases and J dropped 2; count of bases not matched to a gene: 6. Germline V gene sequence: CDR1 SGHDT, CDR2 YYEEEE. The CDR3 loop spans 16 amino acids. This CDR3 is CASSLGVRTGAYEQYF. CDR3 bases: TGTGCCAGCAGCTTGGGTGTTCGGACAGGGGCCTACGAGCAGTACTTC.

The J gene is TRBJ1-1, the V gene TRBV29-1, with no clear D. The CDR3 is 13 residues long. Germline V gives CDR1 SQVTM, CDR2 ANQGSEA. V dropped 1 base and J dropped 6 bases, with 12 bases sitting between them. CDR3 DNA: TGCAGCGTTGAAGGACTTAATAGGCCTGAAGCTTTCTTT. This translates into CSVEGLNRPEAFF.

This clone appeared a few times. The V gene is TRBV29-1, the J gene TRBJ2-3; 7 bases line up with TRBD2. Per the germline V gene, CDR1 is SQVTM and CDR2 is ANQGSEA. This CDR3 has 13 amino acids. V gave up 6 bases and J gave up 2 bases; unmatched junction bases: 5. The CDR3 nucleotides are TGCAGCGTGAGGGACTACCACACAGATACGCAGTATTTT. Translated: CSVRDYHTDTQYF.